These 15 T cell receptor beta chains share one sample of origin, sequenced in a study of shared clonotypes between healthy human individuals. TCRdb keeps only in-frame clones here, not all; method: immunoSEQ multiplex PCR. Among around 980,000 clones listed, more than 75% were seen once. The sequencing sample was made of memory CD4+ T cells from PBMCs. Subset noted: CD45RA-negative fraction. All receptors derive from a man aged 18-30 years in good health. Some clones in this sample may be carry-over from other donors' samples.

The rearrangement links TRBV6-5 to TRBJ1-2; possibly TRBD1 for D (6 bases). V was cut by 6 bases and J by 8 bases, with 16 bases left in between. The CDR3 runs 13 residues. Per germline, CDR1 MNHEY and CDR2 SVGAGI. The CDR3 bases are TGTGCCAGCAGAACGACACAGGGAAAAGGCTACACCTTC. Translated, it gives CASRTTQGKGYTF.

The CDR3 DNA reads as TGTGCCAGCACCGCTCGGCTCCACGAGCAGTACTTC. Translated: CASTARLHEQYF. This chain uses TRBV28 with TRBJ2-7; D ambiguous. Between the trimmed V and J ends, which lost 7 bases and 5 bases, there was a span of 12 bases. The germline gives CDR1 MDHEN, CDR2 SYDVKM. The CDR3 has 12 residues.

The CDR3 here is CASSPSTGEQFF. In DNA form, the CDR3 reads TGTGCCAGCTCACCGAGCACCGGTGAGCAGTTCTTC. The chain employs TRBV18 and TRBJ2-1; D unresolved. V lost 3 bases, J lost 9 bases, and 9 bases lay in between. CDR1 and CDR2 from the germline V gene are KGHSH and LQKENI. The CDR3 has 12 amino acids.

The chain joins TRBV11-2 to TRBJ1-1; D is uncertain. V lost 5 bases, J lost 3 bases, and 10 bases lay in between. The CDR3 length is 13 residues. CDR1 is SGHAT, CDR2 FQNNGV, per germline. The CDR3 DNA reads TGTGCCAGCAGCCGGGGAGAATACACTGAAGCTTTCTTT. Protein sequence: CASSRGEYTEAFF.

This CDR3 reads CASSFLGGVEDEQFF. In DNA, the CDR3 is TGTGCCAGCAGCTTTTTGGGGGGAGTAGAGGATGAGCAGTTCTTC. The chain couples TRBV7-2 to TRBJ2-1; a weak D match, TRBD2 (6 bases). Trimming left V 3 bases short and J 8 bases short, with 17 bases between. The V gene's germline CDR1 is SGHTA and CDR2 FQGNSA. There are 15 residues in the CDR3.

The chain employs TRBV6-5 and TRBJ2-1, with D hard to call. CDR1 and CDR2 from the germline V gene are MNHEY and SVGAGI. Trimming pared 0 bases from V and 0 bases from J, leaving 9 bases between. This CDR3 contains 16 residues. The CDR3 spells CASSYSKASSYNEQFF. CDR3 DNA sequence: TGTGCCAGCAGTTACTCGAAGGCGAGCTCCTACAATGAGCAGTTCTTC.

The chain links TRBV25-1 to TRBJ2-1, with D unclear. The CDR3 consists of 13 residues. Trimming removed 1 base from V and 8 bases from J, with 9 bases in between. Germline CDR1 and CDR2: MGHDK and SYGVNS. CDR3 amino acids: CASSESFPDEQFF. As DNA, the CDR3 is TGTGCCAGCAGTGAATCCTTTCCCGATGAGCAGTTCTTC.

This rearrangement joins TRBV28 to TRBJ2-5; TRBD1 matches at 11 bases. Germline CDR1 and CDR2: MDHEN and SYDVKM. The CDR3 length is 16 residues. V shed 5 bases, J shed 5 bases, and the junction held 10 bases outside the gene matches. This CDR3 is CASSNQDRGLLETQYF. The CDR3 bases are TGTGCCAGCAGTAACCAGGACAGGGGGCTTTTGGAGACCCAGTACTTC.

The V and J genes are TRBV5-8 and TRBJ1-1, with D perhaps matching TRBD1 (6 bases). V dropped 4 bases and J dropped 0 bases, with 19 bases sitting between them. From germline, CDR1 is SGHTS and CDR2 YDEGEE. This CDR3 has 17 residues. CDR3: CASSRLGGGRLNTEAFF. The CDR3 DNA sequence: TGTGCCAGCAGCCGCCTGGGCGGGGGCAGATTGAACACTGAAGCTTTCTTT.

This chain links TRBV5-1 with TRBJ2-7, with D possibly matching TRBD2 (5 bases). There are 13 residues in the CDR3. Germline CDR1 is SGHRS and CDR2 is YFSETQ. The ends were cut back, 4 bases at V and 2 bases at J, with 10 bases in the middle. CDR3 amino acids: CASSTTGTYEQYF. CDR3 nucleotides: TGCGCCAGCAGCACCACGGGGACCTACGAGCAGTACTTC.

This rearrangement joins TRBV28 to TRBJ1-1, with D tentatively TRBD1 (5 bases). The germline V and J ends were trimmed by 6 bases and 5 bases, with 16 bases remaining between them. The CDR3 loop spans 14 amino acids. Germline V gene sequence: CDR1 MDHEN, CDR2 SYDVKM. The CDR3 is CASRRSGLITEAFF. The CDR3 DNA follows: TGTGCCAGCAGGAGATCAGGGTTGATAACTGAAGCTTTCTTT. The full variable domain, its missing parts supplied by reference TRBV28 and TRBJ1-1, is DVKVTQSSRYLVKRTGEKVFLECVQDMDHENMFWYRQDPGLGLRLIYFSYDVKMKEKGDIPEGYSVSREKKERFSLILESASTNQTSMYLCASRRSGLITEAFFGQGTRLTVV.

The chain couples TRBV10-3 to TRBJ2-7; 9 bases fit TRBD1. J was trimmed by 7 bases and V by 4 bases; bases with no gene match: 2. Germline-derived CDR1 and CDR2 are ENHRY and SYGVKD. The CDR3 consists of 12 residues. For the CDR3, the DNA is TGTGCCATCAGTGGGACAGGGGATGAGCAGTACTTC. It translates to CAISGTGDEQYF.

The V gene is TRBV5-4, the J gene TRBJ1-2; TRBD1 might be the D (5 bases). Looked up from germline, CDR1 is SGHNT and CDR2 is YYREEE (reference sequence). The CDR3 consists of 15 residues. Trimming removed 0 bases at V and 0 bases at J, with 9 bases between. CDR3 nucleotide sequence: TGTGCCAGCAGCTTGGTAGGGGATACTAACTATGGCTACACCTTC. Its translation is CASSLVGDTNYGYTF.

The CDR3 sequence: CSVGGFAYEQYF. The CDR3 DNA reads as TGCAGCGTTGGGGGTTTCGCCTACGAGCAGTACTTC. The V call is TRBV29-1, the J call TRBJ2-7, with unresolved D. V dropped 4 bases and J dropped 2 bases, with 9 bases sitting between them. The germline V gene encodes CDR1 SQVTM and CDR2 ANQGSEA. The CDR3 has 12 amino acids.

The chain is built from TRBV18 and TRBJ2-3; D ambiguous. CDR1 KGHSH and CDR2 LQKENI come from the germline V gene. The CDR3 is 13 residues long. The V end lost 5 bases, the J end lost 8 bases, and 14 bases lay between the germline ends. CDR3 in DNA: TGTGCCAGCTCAGCTCAGGAATCCGGTACGCAGTATTTT. Its translation is CASSAQESGTQYF.